The 14 T cell receptor beta chains below all came from one sample that was sequenced in a study of blood T cell repertoires in COVID-19. The protocol was immunoSEQ multiplex PCR, while the TCRdb copy is restricted to in-frame clones and leaves out a portion. Of approximately 200,000 clones listed, roughly 80% are singletons. Sequencing used PBMCs or T cells enriched from blood (not recorded which). These receptor sequences come from a man aged 35-49 years who had recovered from COVID-19.

This clone was seen just once. This sequence joins TRBV14 and TRBJ2-5; D gene unclear. This CDR3 spans 15 amino acids. The V end lost 0 bases, the J end lost 4 bases, and 12 bases lay between the germline ends. Germline V CDR1 and CDR2: SGHDN, FVKESK. The CDR3 loop is CASSQESRFRETQYF. CDR3 bases: TGTGCCAGCAGCCAAGAAAGCAGGTTCCGAGAGACCCAGTACTTC.

This CDR3 reads CASSLTGQSHQPQHF. The CDR3 nucleotides are TGCGCCAGCAGCTTGACGGGACAGTCACATCAGCCCCAGCATTTT. The V gene is TRBV5-1, the J gene TRBJ1-5, with 7 bases identical to TRBD1. Germline assignment: CDR1 SGHRS and CDR2 YFSETQ. The CDR3 has 15 residues. V lost 1 base to trimming and J lost 5 bases; unmatched junction nucleotides: 6.

This clone was recorded only once. Sequence at one end of the junction differs from germline and may be a read error. This rearrangement joins TRBV20-1 to TRBJ1-2; a weak D match, TRBD1 (5 bases). The CDR3 sequence is 8 residues long. CDR1 and CDR2 (germline): DFQATT, SNEGSKA (reference sequence). CDR3 loop: CSATEKIF. CDR3 DNA sequence: TGCAGTGCGACAGAGAAGATTTTC.

This chain links TRBV6-1 with TRBJ2-6; D is perhaps TRBD2 (5 bases). Trimming cost V 2 bases and J 4 bases, with 15 bases left between them. Germline V gene lookup returns CDR1 MNHNS and CDR2 SASEGT. This CDR3 region has 17 residues. Here the CDR3 DNA reads TGTGCCAGCAGTGAACCAGCGGCGGCGTCCGGGGCCAACGTCCTGACTTTC. Its translation: CASSEPAAASGANVLTF.

This clone was found a few times. The V and J genes are TRBV7-9 and TRBJ1-2, with D possibly being TRBD1 (6 bases). Per the germline V gene, CDR1 is SEHNR and CDR2 is FQNEAQ (reference sequence). V lost 5 bases and J lost 8, with 21 bases in between. CDR3 length: 15 amino acids. CDR3 DNA: TGTGCCAGCAGCCCCTCGGGGAGGGGGGCGCGCGGCTACACCTTC. Its protein is CASSPSGRGARGYTF.

The genes are TRBV27 and TRBJ2-3, with D tentatively TRBD2 (6 bases). Per germline, CDR1 MNHEY and CDR2 SMNVEV (reference sequence). The length of the CDR3 is 17 residues. Trimming pared 5 bases from V and 5 bases from J, leaving 23 bases between. CDR3 sequence reads: CASSPHLGGAPGDTQYF. The CDR3 DNA sequence: TGTGCCAGCAGTCCTCACCTTGGCGGGGCCCCGGGAGATACGCAGTATTTT.

This chain links TRBV5-1 with TRBJ2-2, with TRBD1 as a possible D gene (6 bases). The V gene lost 2 bases and the J gene lost 1 base, with 18 bases spanning the gap. The CDR3 runs 18 residues. CDR1 SGHRS and CDR2 YFSETQ come from the germline V gene. In DNA form, the CDR3 reads TGCGCCAGCAGCTTACAGGGTGGGGGTTCGATGAACACCGGGGAGCTGTTTTTT. Residues: CASSLQGGGSMNTGELFF.

The rearrangement joins TRBV19 to TRBJ1-5; D ambiguous. Germline V gives CDR1 LNHDA, CDR2 SQIVND (reference sequence). The V and J ends lost 4 bases and 6 bases respectively, with 16 bases between them. The CDR3 has 15 amino acids. The CDR3 region is CASSRVPRQGQPQHF. DNA for the CDR3: TGTGCCAGTAGTAGAGTACCGCGGCAAGGTCAGCCCCAGCATTTT.

CDR3 sequence: CASSEEAGVNTEAFF. The CDR3 DNA follows: TGTGCCAGCAGTGAAGAAGCAGGGGTGAACACTGAAGCTTTCTTT. The chain has TRBV2 and TRBJ1-1, with a possible D match to TRBD1 (6 bases). Trimming took off 1 base at V and 0 bases at J, with 9 bases between the two ends. CDR3 length equals 15 residues. Germline V gene lookup returns CDR1 SNHLY and CDR2 FYNNEI.

This clone was found a few times. The V gene is TRBV5-1, the J gene TRBJ1-1; TRBD1 aligns across 7 bases. CDR1 and CDR2 (germline): SGHRS, YFSETQ. The CDR3 spans 15 residues. The trim removed 3 bases at V and 0 bases at J, leaving 5 bases unmatched. The CDR3 sequence: CASSSQTGVNTEAFF. CDR3 bases: TGCGCCAGCAGCTCCCAAACAGGGGTGAACACTGAAGCTTTCTTT. Full variable domain (remainder filled in from reference TRBV5-1 and TRBJ1-1): KAGVTQTPRYLIKTRGQQVTLSCSPISGHRSVSWYQQTPGQGLQFLFEYFSETQRNKGNFPGRFSGRQFSNSRSEMNVSTLELGDSALYLCASSSQTGVNTEAFFGQGTRLTVV.

This clone is a singleton in its sample. The chain uses TRBV18 and TRBJ2-4; D is perhaps TRBD2 (6 bases). CDR3 size: 18 residues. V was shortened by 2 bases and J by 0 bases, with 17 bases between the two germline ends. Germline V gene lookup returns CDR1 KGHSH and CDR2 LQKENI. The CDR3 reads CASSPIGSSGVAKNIQYF. CDR3 nucleotides: TGTGCCAGCTCACCAATCGGTTCCTCGGGAGTAGCCAAAAACATTCAGTACTTC.

This chain uses TRBV6-1 with TRBJ1-2; weak D call: TRBD1 (5 bases). This CDR3 contains 15 residues. The V end lost 3 bases, the J end lost 4 bases, and 15 bases lay between the germline ends. The germline gives CDR1 MNHNS, CDR2 SASEGT. DNA for the CDR3: TGTGCCAGCAGTGAGCCCCCGGACATAATCTATGGCTACACCTTC. It translates to CASSEPPDIIYGYTF.

The chain recombines TRBV10-3 with TRBJ2-7; possible D gene TRBD2, 5 bases. The CDR3 runs 13 residues. CDR1 is ENHRY, CDR2 SYGVKD, per germline. V was pared by 8 bases and J by 0 bases, with 11 bases between. CDR3 amino acids: CAIGMGSSYEQYF. The DNA of the CDR3 is TGTGCCATCGGGATGGGGAGCTCCTACGAGCAGTACTTC.

This sequence joins TRBV6-5 and TRBJ2-3, with 10 nucleotides matching TRBD1. The CDR3 has 16 amino acids. In germline, CDR1 is MNHEY, CDR2 SVGAGI. Trimming at V came to 0 bases and at J to 4 bases, leaving 4 bases not matched to a gene. The CDR3 coding sequence is TGTGCCAGCAGTTACTCGACAGGGGGCGTGTCAGATACGCAGTATTTT. Protein sequence: CASSYSTGGVSDTQYF.